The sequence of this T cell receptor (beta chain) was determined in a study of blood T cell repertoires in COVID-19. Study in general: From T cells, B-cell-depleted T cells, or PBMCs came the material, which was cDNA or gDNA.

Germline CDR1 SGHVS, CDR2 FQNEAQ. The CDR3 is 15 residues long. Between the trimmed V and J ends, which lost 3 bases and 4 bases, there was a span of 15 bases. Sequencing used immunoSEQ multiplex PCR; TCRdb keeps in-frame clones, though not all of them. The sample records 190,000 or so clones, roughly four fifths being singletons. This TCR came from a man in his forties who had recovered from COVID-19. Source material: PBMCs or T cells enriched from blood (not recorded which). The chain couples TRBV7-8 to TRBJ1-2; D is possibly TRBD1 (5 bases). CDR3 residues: CASSLGRAGVYGYTF. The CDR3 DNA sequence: TGTGCCAGCAGCTTGGGCAGGGCCGGAGTCTATGGCTACACCTTC.